What follows are 27 T cell receptor beta chains derived from one specimen sequenced in a study of blood T cells in healthy people across ages. The second PCR ran roughly 7 to 12 cycles with a sample-barcoded 5' primer and J-beta primers. From the 5' RACE reads, TCRdb called clonotypes with MiXCR, one entry per CDR3 protein. The profile covers about 840,000 distinct CDR3 sequences, with roughly 28% appearing a single time and more than 8.5% taken by the ten largest. The sample was also reused in another study, on T cells of mothers and their children.

The sample taken for sequencing was blood. Source of these receptors: a woman aged 40 to 50 in good health.

This clonotype was counted ten times or more. The CDR3 coding sequence is TGTGCCAGCAGCCTTAACGGGGTTCACTATGGCTACACCTTC. It specifies CASSLNGVHYGYTF. The gene calls are TRBV12-3 or TRBV12-4 and TRBJ1-2; D remains unclear. The CDR3 is made up of 14 amino acids. Trimming left V 6 bases short and J 3 bases short, with 14 bases between.

Many counts were recorded for this clonotype. The gene calls are TRBV5-1 and TRBJ2-1; D uncertain. V lost 0 bases, J lost 4 bases, and 11 bases lay in between. The CDR3 runs 15 residues. Germline assignment: CDR1 SGHRS and CDR2 YFSETQ. The CDR3 spells CASSLGILGYNEQFF. The CDR3 DNA follows: TGCGCCAGCAGCTTGGGGATACTTGGATACAATGAGCAGTTCTTC.

This clonotype was detected ten times or more. The V gene is TRBV7-9, the J gene TRBJ2-7, with 8 bases that match TRBD2. J lost 2 bases, V lost 8 bases, and 8 bases had no gene match. Germline V gene data show CDR1 as SEHNR and CDR2 as FQNEAQ (reference sequence). The CDR3 runs 14 residues. CDR3 protein: CASSGRGGTYEQYF. The CDR3 DNA follows: TGTGCCAGCTCCGGCCGCGGGGGGACCTACGAGCAGTACTTC.

In its sample, this clonotype was seen many times. The chain employs TRBV7-9 and TRBJ2-6; D possibly corresponds to TRBD1 (6 bases). V was cut by 8 bases and J by 0 bases, with 14 bases left in between. Looked up from germline, CDR1 is SEHNR and CDR2 is FQNEAQ (reference sequence). The CDR3 consists of 16 residues. CDR3 region: CASDRQVTSGANVLTF. The CDR3 region has the DNA TGTGCCAGCGACCGACAGGTGACCTCTGGGGCCAACGTCCTGACTTTC.

This clonotype was counted between two and nine times. The chain carries TRBV20-1 and TRBJ2-1; a weak D match, TRBD1 (5 bases). Per the germline V gene, CDR1 is DFQATT and CDR2 is SNEGSKA (reference sequence). V was trimmed by 3 bases and J by 3 bases, leaving 9 bases between them. CDR3 size: 13 residues. The CDR3 loop is CSARDTRYNEQFF. The CDR3 bases are TGCAGTGCTAGGGACACCCGCTACAATGAGCAGTTCTTC.

As DNA, the CDR3 is TGTGCCAGCAGCCCCGGGACAGTGGGTGAAAAACTGTTTTTT. Protein product: CASSPGTVGEKLFF. The chain couples TRBV2 to TRBJ1-4; 7 positions match TRBD1. With V trimmed by 6 bases and J by 7 bases, 8 bases remained unmatched. The V gene's germline CDR1 is SNHLY and CDR2 FYNNEI. This CDR3 is 14 amino acids long.

Details on this clonotype: Because it lacks the conserved phenylalanine or tryptophan at the end, this CDR3 is likely a read error. This rearrangement joins TRBV19 to TRBJ2-1, with a possible D match to TRBD2 (6 bases). CDR3 length: 15 residues. Germline CDR1 reads LNHDA; CDR2 reads SQIVND (reference sequence). V lost 6 bases and J lost 4, with 16 bases in between. CDR3 nucleotides: TGTGCCAGTAGATTCGGGGGAGCCGTTTACAATGAGCAGTTCTGC. This codes for CASRFGGAVYNEQFC.

In nucleotides, the CDR3 is TGCAGTGCTAGGGACCCTTTAGGTTCCTACGAGCAGTACTTC. Protein sequence: CSARDPLGSYEQYF. The chain couples TRBV20-1 to TRBJ2-7; D not resolved. The CDR3 is 14 amino acids. Trimming removed 3 bases from V and 1 base from J, with 13 bases in between. Germline V gene sequence: CDR1 DFQATT, CDR2 SNEGSKA (reference sequence).

The rearrangement uses TRBV20-1 and TRBJ1-1, with 7 nucleotides matching TRBD1. V dropped 4 bases and J dropped 6; count of bases not matched to a gene: 8. Germline CDR1 reads DFQATT; CDR2 reads SNEGSKA (reference sequence). CDR3 length: 13 residues. CDR3 coding DNA: TGCAGTGCTAAGGTGACAGGGAGGCCTGAAGCTTTCTTT. The encoded protein is CSAKVTGRPEAFF.

This chain connects TRBV5-1 to TRBJ2-3, with a weak D call TRBD2 (6 bases). In germline, CDR1 is SGHRS, CDR2 YFSETQ. This CDR3 is 15 amino acids long. V was shortened by 2 bases and J by 2 bases, with 12 bases between the two germline ends. CDR3 sequence (DNA): TGCGCCAGCAGCTTTGATCGGGGGATCACAGATACGCAGTATTTT. As protein: CASSFDRGITDTQYF.

In regard to this clonotype: One end of the junction does not line up with germline, which may come from a read error. The rearrangement joins TRBV7-7 to TRBJ2-5; 11 bases are shared with TRBD2. This CDR3 has 15 residues. Germline-derived CDR1 and CDR2 are SSHAT and FNYEAQ (reference sequence). DNA for the CDR3: TGTGCTAGCAGCCCCGGGACTAGCGGAAACAATGAGCAGTACTTC. Its protein is CASSPGTSGNNEQYF.

This clonotype was picked up a small number of times. The genes are TRBV27 and TRBJ2-7; D is possibly TRBD1 (6 bases). The germline CDR1 and CDR2 sequences are MNHEY and SMNVEV (reference sequence). V shed 6 bases and J shed 3 bases, with 18 bases lying between them. The CDR3 runs 15 residues. The CDR3 protein is CASRSPLQGYYEQYF. DNA of the CDR3: TGTGCCAGCAGAAGCCCTCTACAGGGTTACTACGAGCAGTACTTC.

A note on this clonotype: At one of its ends the junction is not consistent with the germline gene, which may arise from a read error. The V and J genes are TRBV2 and TRBJ1-1; no definite D call. Germline V gene lookup returns CDR1 SNHLY and CDR2 FYNNEI. CDR3 length: 14 amino acids. CDR3 loop: CAGSEVSGNTEAFF. CDR3 nucleotides: TGTGCCGGCAGTGAAGTTTCCGGGAACACTGAAGCTTTCTTT.

This clonotype was picked up a small number of times. The genes are TRBV20-1 and TRBJ1-6; D might be TRBD1 (6 bases). The CDR3 is 13 amino acids. Germline V gene lookup returns CDR1 DFQATT and CDR2 SNEGSKA (reference sequence). V lost 4 bases to trimming and J lost 6 bases, with 10 bases between them. The CDR3, as DNA: TGCAGTGCTAAGCAGGGGCGTAATTCACCCCTCCACTTT. Translating it yields CSAKQGRNSPLHF.

Ten or more counts support this clonotype. The chain couples TRBV29-1 to TRBJ1-2; no clear D. Trimming pared 4 bases from V and 3 bases from J, leaving 18 bases between. The germline V gene has CDR1 SQVTM and CDR2 ANQGSEA. This CDR3 contains 15 residues. In DNA form, the CDR3 reads TGCAGCGTTGGAGCTCGACTCTCGACCGACTATGGCTACACCTTC. As protein: CSVGARLSTDYGYTF.

Points on this clonotype: A read error may be the cause here, since a much bigger clone is one base away. CDR3 in DNA: TGTGCCAGCAACCCAGGGGCTGGCTACACCTTC. Translating it yields CASNPGAGYTF. The chain is built from TRBV6-5 and TRBJ1-2, with TRBD1 as a possible D gene (6 bases). The V end was cut by 7 bases, the J end by 7 bases, with 10 bases between. CDR1 and CDR2 from the germline V gene are MNHEY and SVGAGI. The length of the CDR3 is 11 residues.

Notes on this clonotype: A much bigger clone sits one base away, suggesting this may be a read error. The CDR3 sequence: CASSLPESSYEQFF. CDR3 DNA: TGTGCCAGCAGTTTACCAGAGAGCTCCTACGAGCAGTTCTTC. The rearrangement joins TRBV6-2 or TRBV6-3 to TRBJ2-1; no reliable D call. Germline lookup yields CDR1 MNHEY and CDR2 SVGEGT. V was shortened by 4 bases and J by 10 bases, with 17 bases between the two germline ends. The CDR3 runs 14 residues.

This clonotype was detected many times. In DNA form, the CDR3 reads TGTGCCAGCAGCGTAGGAACAGGGAACTATGGCTACACCTTC. Translating gives CASSVGTGNYGYTF. V gene TRBV9 combines with J gene TRBJ1-2, with D maybe TRBD1 (6 bases). Germline V gene lookup returns CDR1 SGDLS and CDR2 YYNGEE. Trimming took off 0 bases at V and 2 bases at J, with 8 bases between the two ends. The CDR3 length is 14 residues.

This chain connects TRBV6-2 or TRBV6-3 to TRBJ1-1; D not certain. This CDR3 spans 13 amino acids. Trimming shortened V by 2 bases and J by 1 base, and 5 bases separated the two germline ends. CDR1 is MNHEY, CDR2 SVGEGT, per germline. The CDR3 DNA follows: TGTGCCAGCAGTTACCCCACGAACACTGAAGCTTTCTTT. It specifies CASSYPTNTEAFF.

V gene TRBV5-1 combines with J gene TRBJ2-3; D is possibly TRBD2 (6 bases). This CDR3 is built from 15 residues. The V end was cut by 4 bases, the J end by 4 bases, with 16 bases between. Germline V gene lookup returns CDR1 SGHRS and CDR2 YFSETQ. The CDR3 DNA sequence: TGCGCCAGCAGCCGCACGGGGGACTCTGCAGATACGCAGTATTTT. Translation: CASSRTGDSADTQYF.

This clonotype was seen repeatedly, ten times or more. The junction differs from germline at one of its ends, possibly a read error. CDR3 amino acids: CASSLGQGAYEQYF. The CDR3 nucleotides read TGTGCCAGCAGCTTAGGACAGGGGGCCTACGAGCAGTACTTC. The rearrangement uses TRBV5-1 and TRBJ2-7, with TRBD1 matching over 10 bases. This CDR3 spans 14 amino acids. CDR1 SGHRS and CDR2 YFSETQ come from the germline V gene. Filled out from reference TRBV5-1 and TRBJ2-7, the complete variable domain reads KAGVTQTPRYLIKTRGQQVTLSCSPISGHRSVSWYQQTPGQGLQFLFEYFSETQRNKGNFPGRFSGRQFSNSRSEMNVSTLELGDSALYLCASSLGQGAYEQYFGPGTRLTVT.

This rearrangement joins TRBV20-1 to TRBJ1-1, with a possible D match to TRBD1 (6 bases). This CDR3 spans 14 amino acids. The V end lost 0 bases, the J end lost 0 bases, and 8 bases lay between the germline ends. The V gene's germline CDR1 is DFQATT and CDR2 SNEGSKA (reference sequence). The CDR3 is CSAREGGMNTEAFF. Written as DNA, the CDR3 is TGCAGTGCTAGAGAGGGGGGCATGAACACTGAAGCTTTCTTT.

The sample holds one count of this clonotype. The chain carries TRBV11-2 and TRBJ2-3; D possibly corresponds to TRBD2 (6 bases). With 5 bases removed from V and 2 bases from J, the gap between germline ends came to 20 bases. Germline CDR1 and CDR2: SGHAT and FQNNGV. This CDR3 has 17 amino acids. The CDR3 DNA follows: TGTGCCAGCAGCCCCCGGGGACTTCACGCCCCCACAGATACGCAGTATTTT. Translation: CASSPRGLHAPTDTQYF.

Of note for this clonotype: A much bigger clone sits one base away, suggesting this may be a read error. The rearrangement uses TRBV6-6 and TRBJ1-2; D gene uncertain. Trimming cost V 4 bases and J 8 bases, with 17 bases left between them. The CDR3 consists of 14 residues. Per germline, CDR1 MNHNY and CDR2 SVGAGI (reference sequence). CDR3 sequence: CASSCEGGLDGYTF. DNA of the CDR3: TGTGCCAGCAGTTGTGAAGGCGGGCTGGACGGCTACACCTTC.

The rearrangement joins TRBV7-2 to TRBJ2-7; 7 bases line up with TRBD2. Trimming at V came to 3 bases and at J to 6 bases, leaving 2 bases not matched to a gene. The CDR3 is made up of 12 amino acids. Germline CDR1 is SGHTA and CDR2 is FQGNSA. The CDR3 sequence: CASSFASGEQYF. DNA of the CDR3: TGTGCCAGCAGCTTTGCTAGCGGCGAGCAGTACTTC.

About this clonotype itself: A much larger clone lies a single base off, so this may be a read error. The genes are TRBV28 and TRBJ2-1; D gene uncertain. There are 15 residues in the CDR3. The V end was cut by 1 base, the J end by 0 bases, with 7 bases between. Germline CDR1 reads MDHEN; CDR2 reads SYDVKM. This CDR3 reads CASSLYTGSYNEQFF. The DNA for the CDR3 is TGTGCCAGCAGTTTATACACGGGCTCCTACAATGAGCAGTTCTTC.

This chain links TRBV7-2 with TRBJ1-4; a possible D gene is TRBD1 (6 bases). The V and J ends lost 1 base and 6 bases respectively, with 9 bases between them. From germline, CDR1 is SGHTA and CDR2 FQGNSA. The CDR3 consists of 14 residues. CDR3 DNA sequence: TGTGCCAGCAGCTTAGTCAGGGGTGATGAAAAACTGTTTTTT. This translates into CASSLVRGDEKLFF. Based on the CDR3 plus reference TRBV7-2 and TRBJ1-4, the full variable domain is GAGVSQSPSNKVTEKGKDVELRCDPISGHTALYWYRQSLGQGLEFLIYFQGNSAPDKSGLPSDRFSAERTGGSVSTLTIQRTQQEDSAVYLCASSLVRGDEKLFFGSGTQLSVL.